This is a list of T cell receptor beta chains from one sample in a study of cytotoxic CD8 clonotypes in ibrutinib-treated CLL. The protocol was immunoSEQ multiplex PCR, while the TCRdb copy is restricted to in-frame clones and leaves out a portion. The table includes more than 30,000 clones, roughly three quarters detected once. Sequencing was performed on PBMCs, taken before ibrutinib treatment. Receptors were obtained from a human donor with chronic lymphocytic leukemia. Each CDR3 is given without its conserved first and last residue.

v_call cdr3_aa
TRBV27 ASSWGLAGTYEQY
TRBV27 ASSLKGLPTDTQY
TRBV21-1 ASSKAREAVNEKLF
TRBV28 ASSLSPQLDVRNEQF
TRBV9 ASSVFPGENIQY
TRBV14 ASSQALAKNIQY
TRBV28 ASAPSTDTQY
TRBV28 ASKGSAGALNTGELF
TRBV7-9 ASSPQVYGYT
TRBV5-6 ASSDATGATFNEQF
TRBV6-6 ASSYSHEQY
TRBV7-8 ASSPGQGWTGELF
TRBV20-1 SALSSYEQY
TRBV28 ASSRIRGGMNTEAF
TRBV5-1 ASSRRALDRDYEQY
TRBV6-5 ASRRQGYGYT
TRBV7-9 ASSSPPVTPTSGYNEQF
TRBV27 ASSPRWAPNYNEQF
TRBV6-4 ASSGTGENTGELF
TRBV28 ASSPRTSGIGYNEQF
TRBV14 ASSHTGNGYT
TRBV11-2 ASSLDGIGDGYT
TRBV11-3 ASSLETGSTDTQY
TRBV11-2 ASSLASINYGYT
TRBV30 AWSVLREGQYNEQF
TRBV12-5 ASGFGGRNTIY
TRBV19 ASRPHLSSYNEQF
TRBV18 ASSPPTSPTYGYT
TRBV30 AWGGAGISYEQY
TRBV5-1 ASSLATAGAHSGNTIY
TRBV25-1 ASRPDRPTGGYT
TRBV7-9 ASTITGPTEAF
TRBV14 ASSQVQASYEQY
TRBV5-6 ASSLVFSQQETQY
TRBV30 AWKDGVTNEKLF
TRBV15 ATSSEELSSGNTIY
TRBV2 ASKDNRNTDTQY
TRBV13 ASSLGGGRREKLF
TRBV5-6 ASSLDYNLETQY
TRBV5-5 ASSLKAGVTEAF
TRBV27 ASRRQIPTLGVNQPQH
TRBV5-1 ASSLGQPGNTIY
TRBV6-5 ASSYGWQYLYEQY
TRBV5-5 ASSFASGAYLPTYEQY
TRBV6-5 ASSYSGQGDYGYT
TRBV7-9 ASSPWTSGGSYEQY
TRBV19 ASSSQFGELF
TRBV18 ASSPGGGAVADTQY
TRBV30 AWSETYNSPLH
TRBV2 ASRGGRAF
TRBV10-3 AISRELAGVPQNEQF
TRBV18 ASSPLQGRVAYNSPLH
TRBV10-3 AISEGRSTNEKLF